This T cell receptor beta chain was sequenced in a study of blood T cell repertoires in COVID-19. For the study at large: Sample material is recorded as cDNA or gDNA derived from T cells, B-cell-depleted T cells, or PBMCs.

Original methodology: By means of reference gene primer amplification, nucleated cell counts were estimated. Repertoires were generated with immunoSEQ multiplex PCR, while TCRdb's copy carries only in-frame clones and drops some. V, J and clone size are taken as reported in that table, and D and trimming were inferred from the DNA itself. The data contain over 15,000 clones, approximately 83% of them singletons. This clone was recorded only once. CDR1 is SGHNT and CDR2 is YYREEE in the germline V gene (reference sequence). CDR3 length: 15 residues. Deletions cut 3 bases from V and 0 bases from J, with 10 bases between.

This TCR came from a man in his sixties or seventies in a cohort sampled during active COVID-19. This chain connects TRBV5-4 to TRBJ2-1; possible D gene TRBD2, 6 bases. The sample was peripheral blood. CDR3 sequence (DNA): TGTGCCAGCAGCTGGCTAGCGCGCTCCTACAATGAGCAGTTCTTC. Amino acid sequence: CASSWLARSYNEQFF.